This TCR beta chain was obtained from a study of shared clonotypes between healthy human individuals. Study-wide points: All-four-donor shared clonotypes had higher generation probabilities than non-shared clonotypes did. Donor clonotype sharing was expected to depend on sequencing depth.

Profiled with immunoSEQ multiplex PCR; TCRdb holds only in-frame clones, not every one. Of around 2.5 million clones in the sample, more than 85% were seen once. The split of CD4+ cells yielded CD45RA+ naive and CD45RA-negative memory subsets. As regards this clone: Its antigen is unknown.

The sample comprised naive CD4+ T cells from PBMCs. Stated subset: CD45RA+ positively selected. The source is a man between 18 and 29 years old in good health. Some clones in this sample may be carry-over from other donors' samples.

Here the CDR3 DNA reads TGTGCCAGCAGGCGGGAGCTCGAGCAGTACTTC. This codes for CASRRELEQYF. This chain joins TRBV6-5 and TRBJ2-7, with 7 nucleotides matching TRBD2. Trimming removed 6 bases from V and 6 bases from J; junction bases left unmatched: 2. The CDR3 has 11 residues. Per germline, CDR1 MNHEY and CDR2 SVGAGI.